Below, 15 T cell receptor beta chains from the same sample are listed, as sequenced in a study of blood T cell repertoires in COVID-19. The protocol was immunoSEQ multiplex PCR, while the TCRdb copy is restricted to in-frame clones and leaves out a portion. The sample contains a few hundred thousand clones, over 85% of which appear only once. Sequencing was carried out using peripheral blood. Every receptor here comes from an older woman with COVID-19, enrolled during active disease.

The V gene is TRBV25-1, the J gene TRBJ1-1; 9 bases fit TRBD1. The CDR3 consists of 14 residues. Germline lookup yields CDR1 MGHDK and CDR2 SYGVNS. V shed 5 bases and J 3 bases; nucleotides not matched to a gene: 4. The CDR3 is CASSTGTGHTEAFF. CDR3 DNA sequence: TGTGCCAGCAGTACCGGGACAGGGCACACTGAAGCTTTCTTT.

J is TRBJ2-5 and V is TRBV7-9; 9 bases map to TRBD2. This CDR3 contains 13 residues. Germline V lookup: CDR1 SEHNR, CDR2 FQNEAQ (reference sequence). Unmatched junction bases numbered 4, after V lost 5 bases and J lost 6 bases. The chain's CDR3 is CASSLGTSKTQYF. As DNA, the CDR3 is TGTGCCAGCAGCCTAGGGACTAGCAAGACCCAGTACTTC.

The chain carries TRBV7-3 and TRBJ1-1; D might be TRBD1 (6 bases). Trimming left V 6 bases short and J 1 base short, with 12 bases between. The CDR3 runs to 14 residues. Germline V CDR1 and CDR2: SGHTA, FQGTGA. The CDR3 nucleotides read TGTGCCAGCAGTGAGGGGGTGTGGAACACTGAAGCTTTCTTT. As protein: CASSEGVWNTEAFF. Together with reference TRBV7-3 and TRBJ1-1, the CDR3 gives the full variable domain: GAGVSQTPSNKVTEKGKYVELRCDPISGHTALYWYRQSLGQGPEFLIYFQGTGAADDSGLPNDRFFAVRPEGSVSTLKIQRTERGDSAVYLCASSEGVWNTEAFFGQGTRLTVV.

The chain joins TRBV5-1 to TRBJ1-2; no clear D gene. CDR3 size: 14 residues. Trimming shortened V by 0 bases and J by 3 bases, and 9 bases separated the two germline ends. In germline, CDR1 is SGHRS, CDR2 YFSETQ. The CDR3 DNA reads TGCGCCAGCAGCTTGGGAGGGTCGGACTATGGCTACACCTTC. This translates into CASSLGGSDYGYTF.

This rearrangement joins TRBV29-1 to TRBJ2-7, with D hard to call. CDR3 length: 11 amino acids. Germline V gene sequence: CDR1 SQVTM, CDR2 ANQGSEA. V was pared by 4 bases and J by 6 bases, with 10 bases between. Here the CDR3 reads CSVADITEQYF. The CDR3 DNA sequence: TGCAGCGTTGCCGACATCACCGAGCAGTACTTC.

The chain joins TRBV28 to TRBJ2-7, with 12 bases aligning to TRBD2. This CDR3 region has 16 residues. V trimming: 4 bases; J trimming: 4 bases; junction bases outside the gene matches: 8. Germline values: CDR1 MDHEN, CDR2 SYDVKM. The CDR3 region has the DNA TGTGCCAGCAGTTCACCTAGCGGGGGGGGGTTTTACGAGCAGTACTTC. It specifies CASSSPSGGGFYEQYF.

The chain joins TRBV3-1 (or the pseudogene TRBV3-2) to TRBJ2-5, with D possibly being TRBD2 (5 bases). The CDR3 is made up of 14 amino acids. CDR1 LGHDT and CDR2 YNNKEL come from the germline V gene (reference sequence). Trimming pared 1 base from V and 3 bases from J, leaving 9 bases between. The CDR3 DNA reads TGTGCCAGCAGCCAAGCGGGGAGCAAAGAGACCCAGTACTTC. It is translated as CASSQAGSKETQYF.

The chain carries TRBV9 and TRBJ2-5; maybe TRBD2 (5 bases). The length of the CDR3 is 14 residues. Germline CDR1 reads SGDLS; CDR2 reads YYNGEE. V dropped 5 bases and J dropped 5 bases, with 16 bases sitting between them. The chain's CDR3 is CASSQQGRGETQYF. For the CDR3, the DNA is TGTGCCAGCAGTCAACAAGGGCGCGGGGAGACCCAGTACTTC.

The chain employs TRBV7-9 and TRBJ1-2; 10 nucleotides agree with TRBD1. CDR3 length: 16 amino acids. CDR1 SEHNR and CDR2 FQNEAQ come from the germline V gene (reference sequence). V trimming: 1 base; J trimming: 3 bases; junction bases outside the gene matches: 5. The CDR3 region has the DNA TGTGCCAGCAGCTTAGTGGACAGGGGGGATTACTATGGCTACACCTTC. It encodes CASSLVDRGDYYGYTF.

This chain's CDR3 is CATRRGGAQWETQYF. In DNA, the CDR3 is TGCGCCACCCGACGAGGGGGGGCGCAATGGGAGACCCAGTACTTC. This chain links TRBV5-1 with TRBJ2-5; D perhaps matches TRBD2 (7 bases). The germline V gene encodes CDR1 SGHRS and CDR2 YFSETQ. This CDR3 region has 15 residues. V was shortened by 9 bases and J by 5 bases, with 23 bases between the two germline ends.

The J gene is TRBJ2-7, the V gene TRBV12-5; D remains unclear. The CDR3 has 11 amino acids. Germline assignment: CDR1 LGHNT and CDR2 FRNRAP. The V and J ends lost 6 bases and 4 bases respectively, with 7 bases between them. This CDR3 reads CASGALYEQYF. DNA of the CDR3: TGTGCTAGTGGGGCCCTGTACGAGCAGTACTTC.

The chain carries TRBV5-6 and TRBJ1-2, with 8 positions matching TRBD1. This CDR3 contains 12 residues. Germline CDR1 SGHDT, CDR2 YYEEEE. V was clipped by 4 bases and J by 8 bases; unmatched bases: 4. The CDR3 spells CASSKDRGGYTF. DNA for the CDR3: TGTGCCAGCAGCAAAGACAGGGGCGGCTACACCTTC.

The V call is TRBV27, the J call TRBJ1-5; 8 bases agree with TRBD1. With 5 bases clipped from V and 4 bases from J, the junction kept 7 bases outside the gene matches. The CDR3 sequence is 15 residues long. CDR1 MNHEY and CDR2 SMNVEV come from the germline V gene (reference sequence). The CDR3 loop is CASSRGQGRNQPQHF. The CDR3 nucleotides are TGTGCCAGCAGTCGCGGACAGGGACGGAATCAGCCCCAGCATTTT.

V usage is TRBV2 and J usage is TRBJ2-2, with D perhaps matching TRBD2 (6 bases). The V end lost 5 bases, the J end lost 1 base, and 11 bases lay between the germline ends. The CDR3 is 15 residues long. The germline V gene encodes CDR1 SNHLY and CDR2 FYNNEI. The CDR3: CASSRDLMNTGELFF. In nucleotides, the CDR3 is TGTGCCAGCAGTAGGGACTTAATGAACACCGGGGAGCTGTTTTTT. Full variable domain (rest looked up from reference TRBV2 and TRBJ2-2): EPEVTQTPSHQVTQMGQEVILRCVPISNHLYFYWYRQILGQKVEFLVSFYNNEISEKSEIFDDQFSVERPDGSNFTLKIRSTKLEDSAMYFCASSRDLMNTGELFFGEGSRLTVL.

The CDR3 nucleotides read TGTGCCAGCAGTTTCACTTCAGGGACAGATACGCAGTATTTT. Translating gives CASSFTSGTDTQYF. The V call is TRBV6-5, the J call TRBJ2-3; D is perhaps TRBD1 (5 bases). V dropped 4 bases and J dropped 3 bases, with 11 bases sitting between them. CDR1 and CDR2 (germline): MNHEY, SVGAGI. This CDR3 region has 14 residues.